The 17 T cell receptor beta chains in this list originate from one sample, sequenced in a study of blood T cell repertoires in COVID-19. TCRdb's table, derived via immunoSEQ multiplex PCR, lists solely in-frame clones and lacks some. The sample records over 110,000 clones, over 75% being singletons. The sample consisted of PBMCs or T cells enriched from blood (not recorded which). These receptors originate from a man aged 50-59 years in a cohort exposed to, infected with or recovered from COVID-19 (not recorded which).

The chain is built from TRBV7-9 and TRBJ2-7; 12 bases map to TRBD2. The CDR3 length is 16 residues. V was clipped by 1 base and J by 2 bases; unmatched bases: 3. The V gene's germline CDR1 is SEHNR and CDR2 FQNEAQ (reference sequence). CDR3 in DNA: TGTGCCAGCAGCTTAGGGGCTAGCGGGAGGGCCTACGAGCAGTACTTC. Its protein product is CASSLGASGRAYEQYF. The full variable domain, with the rest looked up from reference TRBV7-9 and TRBJ2-7, is DTGVSQNPRHKITKRGQNVTFRCDPISEHNRLYWYRQTLGQGPEFLTYFQNEAQLEKSRLLSDRFSAERPKGSFSTLEIQRTEQGDSAMYLCASSLGASGRAYEQYFGPGTRLTVT.

J is TRBJ1-2 and V is TRBV6-4, with 8 bases fitting TRBD1. The CDR3 contains 14 residues. J lost 3 bases, V lost 6 bases, and 6 bases had no gene match. CDR1 is MRHNA and CDR2 is SNTAGT in the germline V gene. The CDR3 spells CASRPRGQDYGYTF. The CDR3 DNA reads TGTGCCAGCAGGCCCCGGGGACAGGACTATGGCTACACCTTC.

The chain has TRBV10-3 and TRBJ2-3; 11 nucleotides match TRBD2. In germline, CDR1 is ENHRY, CDR2 SYGVKD. The CDR3 is 17 amino acids. With V trimmed by 5 bases and J by 0 bases, 7 bases remained unmatched. CDR3 DNA: TGTGCCATCAGTTTAGCGGGAGGGTCAACTAGCACAGATACGCAGTATTTT. It codes for CAISLAGGSTSTDTQYF.

The chain is built from TRBV28 and TRBJ1-2, with TRBD1 matching 7 bases. The CDR3 runs to 13 residues. Germline V gives CDR1 MDHEN, CDR2 SYDVKM. Trimming removed 6 bases from V and 3 bases from J; junction bases left unmatched: 4. CDR3 residues: CASRRTGDYGYTF. In DNA, the CDR3 is TGTGCCAGCAGGAGAACAGGGGACTATGGCTACACCTTC.

The rearrangement links TRBV7-2 to TRBJ2-7; 9 nucleotides align to TRBD1. V was clipped by 10 bases and J by 3 bases; unmatched bases: 10. The CDR3 length is 14 residues. Germline V lookup: CDR1 SGHTA, CDR2 FQGNSA. CDR3 DNA sequence: TGTGCCACGGGGTCTCCGGGACAGGGCTACGAGCAGTACTTC. This codes for CATGSPGQGYEQYF.

CDR3 DNA: TGTGCCAGCAGCGTGACAGGGGGAAAGGGAGAGACCCAGTACTTC. Protein sequence: CASSVTGGKGETQYF. V gene TRBV7-2 combines with J gene TRBJ2-5, with 9 bases lining up with TRBD1. Trimming removed 5 bases from V and 4 bases from J; junction bases left unmatched: 8. The CDR3 extends over 15 amino acids. Germline values: CDR1 SGHTA, CDR2 FQGNSA.

This clone was observed a single time. The rearrangement joins TRBV28 to TRBJ1-3, with D possibly TRBD1 on 6 matching bases. Deletions cut 4 bases from V and 4 bases from J, with 11 bases between. The CDR3 totals 14 residues. Germline CDR1 is MDHEN and CDR2 is SYDVKM. CDR3 sequence (DNA): TGTGCCAGCAGTTCTACAGGGAGAGGAAACACCATATATTTT. Translated, it gives CASSSTGRGNTIYF.

This clone was counted a few times. This sequence joins TRBV4-3 and TRBJ2-3, with D unclear. V gave up 3 bases and J gave up 5 bases, with 9 bases separating them. The length of the CDR3 is 13 residues. Per the germline V gene, CDR1 is LGHNA and CDR2 is YSLEER. This CDR3 is CASSQVLGDTQYF. CDR3 in DNA: TGCGCCAGCAGCCAGGTTCTAGGAGATACGCAGTATTTT.

This clone occurred once. The chain carries TRBV5-6 and TRBJ2-1, with D tentatively TRBD1 (7 bases). Germline V gene lookup returns CDR1 SGHDT and CDR2 YYEEEE. The length of the CDR3 is 15 residues. Between the trimmed V and J ends, which lost 4 bases and 3 bases, there was a span of 14 bases. This CDR3 reads CASSPEGAVYNEQFF. CDR3 DNA: TGTGCCAGCAGCCCGGAGGGGGCTGTCTACAATGAGCAGTTCTTC.

This sequence joins TRBV27 and TRBJ1-6; TRBD1 aligns across 8 bases. CDR1 and CDR2 from the germline V gene are MNHEY and SMNVEV (reference sequence). This CDR3 contains 13 residues. V shed 6 bases, J shed 7 bases, and the junction held 2 bases outside the gene matches. CDR3 sequence reads: CASRDRANSPLHF. The CDR3 nucleotides read TGTGCCAGCAGGGACAGGGCAAATTCACCCCTCCACTTT.

V usage is TRBV7-2 and J usage is TRBJ1-2, with D uncertain. V lost 3 bases to trimming and J lost 0 bases, with 14 bases between them. The germline CDR1 and CDR2 sequences are SGHTA and FQGNSA. The CDR3 is 16 residues long. For the CDR3, the DNA is TGTGCCAGCAGCTTGCCTCATTTGGTAGCTAACTATGGCTACACCTTC. Protein sequence: CASSLPHLVANYGYTF.

The V and J genes are TRBV6-5 and TRBJ2-7, with 7 bases aligning to TRBD1. The CDR3 is made up of 14 amino acids. Germline values: CDR1 MNHEY, CDR2 SVGAGI. With 6 bases clipped from V and 3 bases from J, the junction kept 8 bases outside the gene matches. CDR3 in DNA: TGTGCCAGCAGCCGACAGGGCTCTGACTACGAGCAGTACTTC. Encoded protein: CASSRQGSDYEQYF.

This sequence joins TRBV7-2 and TRBJ2-7; 8 bases match TRBD2. CDR1 and CDR2 from the germline V gene are SGHTA and FQGNSA. The ends lost 5 bases at V and 2 bases at J; junction bases unmatched: 11. The CDR3 is made up of 16 amino acids. The chain's CDR3 is CASSQDWTSPAYEQYF. CDR3 nucleotide sequence: TGTGCCAGCAGCCAAGATTGGACTAGCCCAGCCTACGAGCAGTACTTC.

V and J are TRBV27 and TRBJ2-1; 9 bases line up with TRBD2. The CDR3 is 17 amino acids. In germline, CDR1 is MNHEY, CDR2 SMNVEV (reference sequence). The junction had 13 bases not matched to a gene; V was cut back by 8 bases and J by 2 bases. The DNA of the CDR3 is TGTGCCAGCGCAGTGAATCGGTGGACTAGCGCCTACAATGAGCAGTTCTTC. It is translated as CASAVNRWTSAYNEQFF.

The CDR3 protein is CSVPVGSSPYNEQFF. The CDR3 DNA follows: TGCAGCGTTCCCGTGGGTAGTAGCCCCTACAATGAGCAGTTCTTC. The V gene is TRBV29-1, the J gene TRBJ2-1; the D is unclear. Deletions cut 5 bases from V and 2 bases from J, with 16 bases between. Germline V CDR1 and CDR2: SQVTM, ANQGSEA. There are 15 residues in the CDR3.

The J gene is TRBJ1-2, the V gene TRBV29-1, with a possible D match to TRBD1 (5 bases). Per the germline V gene, CDR1 is SQVTM and CDR2 is ANQGSEA. Trimming left V 0 bases short and J 4 bases short, with 9 bases between. CDR3 length: 13 residues. CDR3 residues: CSVEEGAPYGYTF. CDR3 coding DNA: TGCAGCGTTGAAGAAGGGGCACCCTATGGCTACACCTTC.

The chain carries TRBV19 and TRBJ1-1, with 9 bases lining up with TRBD1. The CDR3 spans 15 residues. Per germline, CDR1 LNHDA and CDR2 SQIVND (reference sequence). V lost 6 bases, J lost 1 base, and 6 bases stayed unmatched. CDR3 residues: CASSHRGLGNTEAFF. The CDR3 nucleotides are TGTGCCAGTAGCCACAGGGGGCTAGGGAACACTGAAGCTTTCTTT.